This T cell receptor beta chain is from a study of T cell clonotyping in hematopoietic cell transplantation listed by TCRdb under 2021. Looking at the study overall: Blood from recipients was drawn roughly 28 days before transplant, then again at days 30, 100 and 180 after transplant. The study collected around 150 blood samples from 35 to 45 consecutive transplant recipients and their related donors. Patient recruitment ran from September 2015 to early 2017, and follow-up continued until late 2020 or death. Samples from a few patients were obtained at the onset of acute graft-versus-host disease and were compared with samples from patients in whom GVHD never developed.

The paper as a whole reports these results and caveats: Broader posttransplant TCR repertoire diversity was predicted by donor and pretransplant recipient Inverse Simpson Index values. After transplant, TCR diversity in recipients dropped, and pathologically expanded clonotypes climbed progressively between day 30 and day 180. The sample size was limited, and because cells were not sorted, the contributions of CD4 and CD8 repertoires could not be separated. Overlap with donor repertoires was found for only a small fraction of recipient repertoires, with over 97% found to appear de novo at the given depth.

Reading the label with the study, this specimen's time point is: recipient sample taken at acute GVHD onset. Nuclei Lysis Solution was used to extract genomic DNA from fresh or cryopreserved unfractionated peripheral blood mononuclear cells. For this clone: Its antigen remains undetermined. The input lacks base qualities; no much larger clone sits a single base away.

The germline V end is reduced by 5 bases and the J end by 7 bases; junction bases left unmatched: 1. The CDR3 contains 12 residues, cysteine and phenylalanine counted. Of the read, only the CDR3 DNA is kept; its 36 bases are in frame from base 1. CDR1 and CDR2, per the germline V gene, are LGHNA and YNFKEQ. The immunoSEQ assay, a bias-controlled multiplex PCR using V- and J-specific primers, was used to amplify TCR beta CDR3 regions from genomic DNA. In a second PCR step, a proprietary barcode and Illumina adapter sequences were attached to the CDR3 amplicons. An Illumina MiSeq instrument was used to sequence the CDR3 libraries. The source study handled its data this way. immunoSEQ Analyzer 3.0 was used for export and quality control, with R Bioconductor and Immunarch used for downstream analyses. Only productive rearrangements within the normalized downsampled data set were used in the calculation of repertoire metrics. In the normalized cohort, a clonotype counted as pathologically expanded if the clonotype was larger than 5 templates. The Inverse Simpson Index served as the measure of repertoire diversity. The non-normalized data set was used for CMV-specificity analyses so that all clonotypes could be captured. TCRdb holds this immuneACCESS table with in-frame rearrangements only. Some clones are missing; in checked studies, unresolved V genes explain under half, and the rest has no known cause. V and J calls and clone size follow that table, whereas D and trimming were derived from the DNA. A total of about 8,100 clones appear in this sample, 70% to 90% of them only once. Approximately 4.5% of the sample lies in the top ten.

The rearranged segments are TRBV4-2 and TRBJ2-1; TRBD2 agrees with 8 junctional bases. This sample comprised peripheral blood mononuclear cells, obtained at the time of graft-versus-host disease after allogeneic stem cell transplant. The TCR sequence derives from a male patient between 55 and 70 years old who had an allogeneic stem cell transplant from a related donor, so the T cells may come from the graft donor. Some clones in this sample may be carry-over from other donors' samples. The CDR3 sequence is CASSTGGNEQFF. The bases read TGTGCCAGCAGCACGGGGGGGAATGAGCAGTTCTTC.